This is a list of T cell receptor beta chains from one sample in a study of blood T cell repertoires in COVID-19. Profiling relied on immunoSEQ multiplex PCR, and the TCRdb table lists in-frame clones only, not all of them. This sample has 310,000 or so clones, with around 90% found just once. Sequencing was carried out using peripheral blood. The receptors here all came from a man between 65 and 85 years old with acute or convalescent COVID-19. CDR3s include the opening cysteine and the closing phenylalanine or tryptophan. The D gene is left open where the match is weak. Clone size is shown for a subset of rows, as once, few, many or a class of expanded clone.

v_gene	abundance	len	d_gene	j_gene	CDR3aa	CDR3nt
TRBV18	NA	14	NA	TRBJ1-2	CASSPAGVGYGYTF	TGTGCCAGCTCACCAGCCGGGGTAGGCTATGGCTACACCTTC
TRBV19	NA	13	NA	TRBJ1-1	CASSGNSYTEAFF	TGTGCCAGTTCAGGGAATAGTTACACTGAAGCTTTCTTT
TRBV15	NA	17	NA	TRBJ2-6	CATSREGGGPGANVLTF	TGTGCCACCAGCAGAGAAGGGGGGGGCCCTGGGGCCAACGTCCTGACTTTC
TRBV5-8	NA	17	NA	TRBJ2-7	CASSLLQWGDVPYEQYF	TGTGCCAGCAGCCTCCTTCAGTGGGGGGACGTCCCCTACGAGCAGTACTTC
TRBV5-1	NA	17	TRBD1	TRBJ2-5	CASSRGGTGDFQETQYF	TGCGCCAGCAGCCGAGGGGGGACAGGAGATTTCCAAGAGACCCAGTACTTC
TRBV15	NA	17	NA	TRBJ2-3	CATSTRVGRDPLHTQYF	TGTGCCACCAGCACCCGTGTCGGGCGGGACCCCCTTCATACGCAGTATTTT
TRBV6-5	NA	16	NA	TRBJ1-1	CASSYQPGMIGTEAFF	TGTGCCAGCAGTTACCAACCAGGGATGATTGGGACTGAAGCTTTCTTT
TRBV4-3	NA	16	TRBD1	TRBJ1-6	CASSQDGTGGQSPLHF	TGCGCCAGCAGCCAAGATGGCACAGGGGGACAGTCACCCCTCCACTTT
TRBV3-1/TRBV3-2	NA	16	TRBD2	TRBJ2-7	CASSQEASGISYEQYF	TGTGCCAGCAGCCAAGAGGCTAGCGGGATCTCCTACGAGCAGTACTTC
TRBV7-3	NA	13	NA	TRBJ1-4	CASSPGVGEKLFF	TGTGCCAGCAGCCCAGGGGTGGGGGAAAAACTGTTTTTT
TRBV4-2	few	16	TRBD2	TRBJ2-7	CASSQDIGTSGYEQYF	TGTGCCAGCAGCCAAGATATTGGGACTAGTGGTTACGAGCAGTACTTC
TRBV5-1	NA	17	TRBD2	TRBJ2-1	CASSLPLSGGADNEQFF	TGCGCCAGCAGCTTGCCCCTTAGCGGGGGGGCCGACAATGAGCAGTTCTTC
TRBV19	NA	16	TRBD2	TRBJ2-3	CASSMGRTSVPDTQYF	TGTGCCAGTAGTATGGGTCGGACTAGCGTCCCAGATACGCAGTATTTT
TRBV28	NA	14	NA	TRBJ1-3	CASSFTGAGNTIYF	TGTGCCAGCAGTTTCACCGGGGCTGGAAACACCATATATTTT
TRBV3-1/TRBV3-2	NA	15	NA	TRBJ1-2	CASSHPVRGGYGYTF	TGTGCCAGCAGCCATCCGGTTCGCGGCGGCTATGGCTACACCTTC
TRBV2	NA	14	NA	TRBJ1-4	CASRPDRINEKLFF	TGTGCCAGCAGACCCGACAGGATTAATGAAAAACTGTTTTTT
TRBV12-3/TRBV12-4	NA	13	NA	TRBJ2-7	CASSLTDFYEQYF	TGTGCCAGCAGTTTAACTGATTTCTACGAGCAGTACTTC
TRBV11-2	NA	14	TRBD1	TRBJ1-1	CASSRSTGGIEAFF	TGTGCCAGCAGCCGAAGCACAGGGGGGATTGAGGCTTTCTTT
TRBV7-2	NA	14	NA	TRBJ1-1	CASSLERENTEAFF	TGTGCCAGCAGCTTAGAACGGGAGAACACTGAAGCTTTCTTT
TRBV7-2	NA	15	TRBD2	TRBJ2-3	CASSTSGSGTDTQYF	TGTGCCAGCAGCACCAGCGGGAGTGGCACAGATACGCAGTATTTT
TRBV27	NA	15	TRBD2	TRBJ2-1	CASSSGSGNYNEQFF	TGTGCCAGCAGTTCCGGCAGCGGGAATTACAATGAGCAGTTCTTC
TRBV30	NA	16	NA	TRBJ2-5	CAWSVRLAIGSETQYF	TGTGCCTGGAGTGTGAGGCTAGCGATCGGTTCGGAGACCCAGTACTTC
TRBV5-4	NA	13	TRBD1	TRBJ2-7	CASSAGTGVEQYF	TGTGCCAGCAGCGCGGGGACAGGGGTCGAGCAGTACTTC
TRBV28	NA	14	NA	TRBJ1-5	CASGGGISNQPQHF	TGTGCCAGCGGTGGAGGAATTAGCAATCAGCCCCAGCATTTT
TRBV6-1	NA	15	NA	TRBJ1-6	CASSEVQGIDSPLHF	TGTGCCAGCAGTGAAGTCCAGGGGATTGATTCACCCCTCCACTTT
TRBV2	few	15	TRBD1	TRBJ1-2	CASEPPTGATYGYTF	TGTGCCAGCGAACCACCAACAGGGGCGACCTATGGCTACACCTTC
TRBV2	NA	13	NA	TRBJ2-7	CASTLDWSYEQYF	TGTGCCAGCACCTTGGACTGGTCCTACGAGCAGTACTTC
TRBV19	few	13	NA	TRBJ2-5	CASSPTGQGTQYF	TGTGCCAGTAGTCCGACAGGCCAGGGGACCCAGTACTTC
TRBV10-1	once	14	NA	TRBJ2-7	CASSEIRLRYEQYF	TGCGCCAGCAGTGAGATCAGGTTAAGGTACGAGCAGTACTTC
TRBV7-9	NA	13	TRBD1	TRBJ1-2	CASGLQGDYGYTF	TGTGCCAGCGGACTACAGGGGGACTATGGCTACACCTTC
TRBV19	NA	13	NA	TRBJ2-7	CASSRDKTYEQYF	TGTGCCAGTAGCAGGGACAAAACCTACGAGCAGTACTTC
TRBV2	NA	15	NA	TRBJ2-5	CASSEDLRGLETQYF	TGTGCCAGCAGTGAAGACTTGAGGGGGTTGGAGACCCAGTACTTC
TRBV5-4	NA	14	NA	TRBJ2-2	CASSPGGDTGELFF	TGTGCCAGCAGCCCCGGAGGGGACACCGGGGAGCTGTTTTTT
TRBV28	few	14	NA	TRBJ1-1	CASRFMTVNTEAFF	TGTGCCAGCAGGTTCATGACAGTGAACACTGAAGCTTTCTTT
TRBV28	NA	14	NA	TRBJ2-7	CASSTTGEAYEQYF	TGTGCCAGCAGTACCACGGGAGAGGCCTACGAGCAGTACTTC
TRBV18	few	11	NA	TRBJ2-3	CASRESDTQYF	TGTGCCAGCCGAGAGTCAGATACGCAGTATTTT
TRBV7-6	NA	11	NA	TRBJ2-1	CASSRSGEQFF	TGTGCCAGCAGCCGAAGCGGTGAGCAGTTCTTC
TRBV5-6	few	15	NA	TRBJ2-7	CASSLVGASLPEQYF	TGTGCCAGCAGCTTGGTAGGGGCGTCCCTTCCCGAGCAGTACTTC
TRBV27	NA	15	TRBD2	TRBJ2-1	CASNQAGLEYNEQFF	TGTGCCAGCAACCAAGCGGGACTCGAGTACAATGAGCAGTTCTTC